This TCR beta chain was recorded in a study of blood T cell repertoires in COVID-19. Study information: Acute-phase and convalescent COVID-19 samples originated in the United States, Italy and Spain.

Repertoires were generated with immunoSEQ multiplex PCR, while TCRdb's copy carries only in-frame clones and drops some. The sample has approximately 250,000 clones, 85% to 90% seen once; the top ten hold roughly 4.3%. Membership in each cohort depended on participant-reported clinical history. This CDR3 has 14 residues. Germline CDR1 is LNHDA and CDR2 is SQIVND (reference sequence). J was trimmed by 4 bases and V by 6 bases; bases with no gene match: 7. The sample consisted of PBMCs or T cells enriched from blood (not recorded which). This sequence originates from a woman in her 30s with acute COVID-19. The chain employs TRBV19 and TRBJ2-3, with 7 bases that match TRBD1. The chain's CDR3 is CASRETGRADTQYF. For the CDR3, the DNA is TGTGCCAGTAGGGAGACAGGGCGCGCAGATACGCAGTATTTT.